A single sample gave rise to the 28 T cell receptor beta chains below, sequenced in a study of regulatory T cells in long-lasting Graves disease. The time point is: newly diagnosed GD, antithyroid drugs for less than 3 months. RNA isolated from PBMCs was used to make the TCR library. CDR3 regions were amplified by Arm-PCR using iRepertoire HTBI primers to build TCR beta libraries. From the multiplex PCR reads, TCRdb called clonotypes with MiXCR, one entry per CDR3 protein. The repertoire holds some 500,000 distinct CDR3 sequences, with about 16% as singletons. These data were likewise used in another study, on T cells in Graves' hyperthyroidism and ophthalmopathy.

Sequenced material: peripheral blood mononuclear cells (PBMCs), taken at new diagnosis, from a patient treated with antithyroid drugs. The receptors derive from a woman aged 40 to 65 with Graves disease.

The table lists this clonotype with many counts. The genes are TRBV5-1 and TRBJ2-7; 9 bases are shared with TRBD1. V shed 2 bases, J shed 3 bases, and the junction held 6 bases outside the gene matches. The length of the CDR3 is 15 residues. In germline, CDR1 is SGHRS, CDR2 YFSETQ. The CDR3 DNA reads as TGCGCCAGCAGCTTCGCGACAGGGGGTTACTACGAGCAGTACTTC. Encoded protein: CASSFATGGYYEQYF. Using reference TRBV5-1 and TRBJ2-7 for the parts outside the CDR3, the full variable domain is KAGVTQTPRYLIKTRGQQVTLSCSPISGHRSVSWYQQTPGQGLQFLFEYFSETQRNKGNFPGRFSGRQFSNSRSEMNVSTLELGDSALYLCASSFATGGYYEQYFGPGTRLTVT.

The rearrangement joins TRBV14 to TRBJ1-2, with a possible D match to TRBD1 (5 bases). Germline CDR1 and CDR2: SGHDN and FVKESK. This CDR3 has 16 amino acids. Deletions cut 1 base from V and 0 bases from J, with 12 bases between. The CDR3 DNA is TGTGCCAGCAGCCAAGTCGGGGCAACTTCTAACTATGGCTACACCTTC. This gives the protein CASSQVGATSNYGYTF.

V gene TRBV5-1 combines with J gene TRBJ1-1; 12 nucleotides line up with TRBD1. CDR3 size: 16 residues. The germline V gene has CDR1 SGHRS and CDR2 YFSETQ. Unmatched junction bases numbered 8, after V lost 4 bases and J lost 4 bases. As DNA, the CDR3 is TGCGCCAGCAGCGTCGGGACAGGGGGCGCGGGCACTGAAGCTTTCTTT. It translates to CASSVGTGGAGTEAFF. The whole variable domain, remainder taken from reference TRBV5-1 and TRBJ1-1, is KAGVTQTPRYLIKTRGQQVTLSCSPISGHRSVSWYQQTPGQGLQFLFEYFSETQRNKGNFPGRFSGRQFSNSRSEMNVSTLELGDSALYLCASSVGTGGAGTEAFFGQGTRLTVV.

This clonotype showed up just once. V and J are TRBV6-2 or TRBV6-3 and TRBJ1-5; the D gene is possibly TRBD1 (5 bases). The CDR3 covers 16 residues. V lost 2 bases and J lost 6, with 17 bases in between. Looked up from germline, CDR1 is MNHEY and CDR2 is SVGEGT. In DNA form, the CDR3 reads TGTGCCAGCAGTTACACGGGGGGTCCTAATATTCAGCCCCAGCATTTT. Translation: CASSYTGGPNIQPQHF.

Only a few counts were recorded for this clonotype. The chain employs TRBV5-1 and TRBJ2-7, with D perhaps TRBD2 (5 bases). The V gene lost 5 bases and the J gene lost 7 bases, with 10 bases spanning the gap. Per germline, CDR1 SGHRS and CDR2 YFSETQ. CDR3 length: 11 amino acids. CDR3 residues: CASRPRGEQYF. CDR3 nucleotide sequence: TGCGCCAGCAGGCCTCGAGGGGAGCAGTACTTC.

This clonotype was seen many times. This chain links TRBV6-1 with TRBJ2-5, with D maybe TRBD1 (5 bases). CDR3 length: 13 amino acids. V lost 5 bases and J 3 bases, leaving 10 bases between the germline ends. Germline V gene sequence: CDR1 MNHNS, CDR2 SASEGT. DNA for the CDR3: TGTGCCAGCAGTCCGACAGAAAAAGAGACCCAGTACTTC. Translating gives CASSPTEKETQYF.

The chain couples TRBV7-9 to TRBJ1-3; 7 bases agree with TRBD1. Germline V gene sequence: CDR1 SEHNR, CDR2 FQNEAQ (reference sequence). Trimming cost V 5 bases and J 1 base; bases outside gene matches: 8. The CDR3 covers 16 residues. CDR3 loop: CASSLGTVPSGNTIYF. DNA of the CDR3: TGTGCCAGCAGCCTGGGGACAGTTCCTTCTGGAAACACCATATATTTT.

This clonotype was counted ten times or more. The chain combines TRBV20-1 with TRBJ2-5; 7 positions agree with TRBD2. The germline V gene has CDR1 DFQATT and CDR2 SNEGSKA (reference sequence). This CDR3 has 16 amino acids. With V trimmed by 0 bases and J by 1 base, 8 bases remained unmatched. CDR3 nucleotides: TGCAGTGCTAGAGATCCAGGGCGGGGGACCCAAGAGACCCAGTACTTC. Protein: CSARDPGRGTQETQYF.

There are a few counts of this clonotype. The chain carries TRBV29-1 and TRBJ2-2; TRBD2 agrees at 9 bases. With 7 bases clipped from V and 7 bases from J, the junction kept 13 bases outside the gene matches. The germline gives CDR1 SQVTM, CDR2 ANQGSEA. The CDR3 spans 15 residues. The chain's CDR3 is CSANGGGGPGGELFF. The DNA of the CDR3 is TGCAGCGCTAACGGCGGGGGGGGTCCTGGCGGGGAGCTGTTTTTT.

This clonotype has more than one count but fewer than ten. CDR3 sequence reads: CASSQAMGGNYEQYF. CDR3 DNA: TGCGCCAGCAGCCAAGCTATGGGGGGGAACTACGAGCAGTACTTC. The chain links TRBV4-1 to TRBJ2-7; TRBD2 matches 7 bases. CDR1 is MGHRA and CDR2 is YSYEKL in the germline V gene. CDR3 size: 15 residues. After removal of 1 base from V and 3 bases from J, the junction contained 6 bases not matched to a gene.

This clonotype was picked up many times. The V and J genes are TRBV9 and TRBJ1-4, with D perhaps TRBD1 (5 bases). Trimming removed 2 bases at V and 8 bases at J, with 19 bases between. The CDR3 is 16 residues long. Germline V gene sequence: CDR1 SGDLS, CDR2 YYNGEE. The DNA of the CDR3 is TGTGCCAGCAGCGTGAGGGCCGGGCAGGGAGAGGAAAAACTGTTTTTT. Its translation is CASSVRAGQGEEKLFF.

This clonotype showed up many times. This chain connects TRBV3-1 to TRBJ2-7; 9 positions agree with TRBD1. V dropped 3 bases and J dropped 3; count of bases not matched to a gene: 0. Germline V CDR1 and CDR2: LGHDT, YNNKEL (reference sequence). CDR3 length: 13 residues. CDR3 amino acids: CASSQDRGYEQYF. CDR3 DNA sequence: TGTGCCAGCAGCCAGGACAGGGGCTACGAGCAGTACTTC.

Comment on this clonotype: A junction end diverges from the germline sequence, so it may reflect a read error. This sequence joins TRBV7-3 and TRBJ2-5; a possible D gene is TRBD1 (6 bases). In germline, CDR1 is SGHTA, CDR2 FQGTGA. CDR3 size: 14 residues. CDR3 sequence (DNA): TGCGCCAGCAGCCAAATAGGGGGATGGGAGACCCAGTACTTC. Translation: CASSQIGGWETQYF.

This clonotype was detected many times. This chain links TRBV6-1 with TRBJ1-1; D unclear. CDR1 is MNHNS and CDR2 is SASEGT in the germline V gene. V lost 6 bases to trimming and J lost 2 bases, with 4 bases between them. This CDR3 is 11 amino acids long. The CDR3 spells CASRVNTEAFF. CDR3 in DNA: TGTGCCAGCAGAGTTAACACTGAAGCTTTCTTT.

Turning to this clonotype: Mismatch with germline at one junction end may stem from a read error. The chain links TRBV11-2 to TRBJ2-2; tentative D call: TRBD1 (6 bases). The CDR3 consists of 18 residues. Germline assignment: CDR1 SGHAT and CDR2 FQNNGV. The CDR3 DNA reads as TGTGCCAGCAGCGGGCGGGCGAGGGACACCAGGAACACCGGGGAACTGTTTTTT. This sequence encodes CASSGRARDTRNTGELFF.

In this sample, this clonotype turned up a few times. The J gene is TRBJ2-3, the V gene TRBV20-1; weak D call: TRBD1 (5 bases). V dropped 6 bases and J dropped 3 bases, with 19 bases sitting between them. The CDR3 is made up of 15 amino acids. Germline CDR1 and CDR2: DFQATT and SNEGSKA (reference sequence). CDR3 sequence: CSAAKGPGVTDTQYF. The CDR3 region has the DNA TGCAGTGCCGCTAAGGGGCCAGGAGTTACAGATACGCAGTATTTT.

This rearrangement joins TRBV7-2 to TRBJ2-4; 8 positions match TRBD2. Germline assignment: CDR1 SGHTA and CDR2 FQGNSA. V shed 4 bases and J 7 bases; nucleotides not matched to a gene: 6. This CDR3 is 14 amino acids long. The chain's CDR3 is CASSSGLAGNIQYF. CDR3 bases: TGTGCCAGCAGCTCAGGACTAGCCGGGAACATTCAGTACTTC.

This clonotype was seen at least ten times. The V and J genes are TRBV2 and TRBJ2-1; 12 nucleotides align to TRBD1. Germline V gene lookup returns CDR1 SNHLY and CDR2 FYNNEI. V shed 6 bases, J shed 8 bases, and the junction held 5 bases outside the gene matches. CDR3 length: 14 residues. The CDR3 protein is CASSSRDRGHEQFF. In DNA form, the CDR3 reads TGTGCCAGCAGCTCCCGGGACAGGGGGCATGAGCAGTTCTTC.

Turning to this clonotype: A much larger clonotype is one base distant, so this may be a read error. The V and J genes are TRBV6-1 and TRBJ1-1; TRBD1 is a possible D gene (6 bases). The CDR3 has 15 residues. From germline, CDR1 is MNHNS and CDR2 SASEGT. DNA of the CDR3: TGTGCCAGCATTCCTCGGGGGCCGGGGGACACTAAAGCTTTCTTT. This translates into CASIPRGPGDTKAFF.

This clonotype was observed many times. The chain employs TRBV2 and TRBJ1-2; 10 positions match TRBD1. The CDR3 is 15 residues long. Germline CDR1 and CDR2: SNHLY and FYNNEI. V dropped 4 bases and J dropped 5; count of bases not matched to a gene: 7. The CDR3 sequence: CASSGLRDRGYGYTF. In nucleotides, the CDR3 is TGTGCCAGCAGTGGACTCCGGGACAGGGGATATGGCTACACCTTC.

In this sample, this clonotype turned up many times. This chain connects TRBV15 to TRBJ1-1, with TRBD1 identical over 9 bases. The length of the CDR3 is 15 residues. CDR1 is LNHNV, CDR2 YYDKDF, per germline (reference sequence). Germline trimming cut 6 bases from V and 0 bases from J; bases unmatched to any gene: 5. This chain's CDR3 is CATRRTGVMNTEAFF. The CDR3, as DNA: TGTGCCACCAGGAGGACAGGGGTGATGAACACTGAAGCTTTCTTT. The full variable domain, in which reference TRBV15 and TRBJ1-1 provide the parts outside the CDR3, is DAMVIQNPRYQVTQFGKPVTLSCSQTLNHNVMYWYQQKSSQAPKLLFHYYDKDFNNEADTPDNFQSRRPNTSFCFLDIRSPGLGDTAMYLCATRRTGVMNTEAFFGQGTRLTVV.

The V gene is TRBV20-1, the J gene TRBJ2-7; TRBD1 or TRBD2 may be the D gene (5 bases each). Deletions cut 3 bases from V and 2 bases from J, with 8 bases between. The length of the CDR3 is 12 residues. Per germline, CDR1 DFQATT and CDR2 SNEGSKA (reference sequence). CDR3 sequence reads: CSASGAAYEQYF. The CDR3 nucleotides read TGCAGTGCTAGCGGGGCTGCCTACGAGCAGTACTTC.

The genes are TRBV20-1 and TRBJ2-3, with D uncertain. V lost 2 bases, J lost 4 bases, and 7 bases lay in between. Germline V CDR1 and CDR2: DFQATT, SNEGSKA (reference sequence). The CDR3 consists of 12 residues. The DNA for the CDR3 is TGCAGTGCTAGATCCCGGGCAGATACGCAGTATTTT. Translation: CSARSRADTQYF.

The rearrangement joins TRBV4-2 to TRBJ2-1; 9 bases map to TRBD2. The germline V gene encodes CDR1 LGHNA and CDR2 YNFKEQ. The junction had 12 bases not matched to a gene; V was cut back by 6 bases and J by 3 bases. This CDR3 has 17 residues. CDR3 sequence (DNA): TGTGCCAGCAGTCCCGGGGTGCTAGCGGGGATCTACAATGAGCAGTTCTTC. Its protein product is CASSPGVLAGIYNEQFF.

There are many counts of this clonotype. This chain links TRBV2 with TRBJ2-3, with 12 bases that match TRBD2. Trimming at V came to 2 bases and at J to 6 bases, leaving 6 bases not matched to a gene. From germline, CDR1 is SNHLY and CDR2 FYNNEI. CDR3 length: 16 amino acids. The CDR3 reads CASSEQLAGGLDTQYF. The CDR3 DNA reads TGTGCCAGCAGTGAACAGCTAGCGGGGGGGCTCGATACGCAGTATTTT. The entire variable domain, with the rest obtained from reference TRBV2 and TRBJ2-3, is as follows: EPEVTQTPSHQVTQMGQEVILRCVPISNHLYFYWYRQILGQKVEFLVSFYNNEISEKSEIFDDQFSVERPDGSNFTLKIRSTKLEDSAMYFCASSEQLAGGLDTQYFGPGTRLTVL.

The genes are TRBV10-3 and TRBJ2-6, with D possibly being TRBD2 (6 bases). CDR3 length equals 18 residues. Trimming shortened V by 0 bases and J by 0 bases, and 12 bases separated the two germline ends. Germline values: CDR1 ENHRY, CDR2 SYGVKD. For the CDR3, the DNA is TGTGCCATCAGTGAGTCGATCCTGGGGGGCTCTGGGGCCAACGTCCTGACTTTC. Translated, it gives CAISESILGGSGANVLTF.

This clonotype was observed a handful of times. The chain recombines TRBV5-1 with TRBJ1-2; weak D call: TRBD1 (6 bases). The germline CDR1 and CDR2 sequences are SGHRS and YFSETQ. V was shortened by 6 bases and J by 6 bases, with 15 bases between the two germline ends. There are 13 residues in the CDR3. This chain's CDR3 is CASTWDTGNGYTF. The CDR3 DNA reads as TGCGCCAGCACCTGGGACACTGGAAATGGCTACACCTTC.

This clonotype was counted many times. The gene calls are TRBV6-1 and TRBJ2-3; D is perhaps TRBD2 (7 bases). V was pared by 6 bases and J by 3 bases, with 16 bases between. From germline, CDR1 is MNHNS and CDR2 SASEGT. The CDR3 is 15 amino acids. The CDR3 spells CASRSFRGGTDTQYF. CDR3 nucleotides: TGTGCCAGCAGATCCTTCAGGGGAGGGACAGATACGCAGTATTTT.